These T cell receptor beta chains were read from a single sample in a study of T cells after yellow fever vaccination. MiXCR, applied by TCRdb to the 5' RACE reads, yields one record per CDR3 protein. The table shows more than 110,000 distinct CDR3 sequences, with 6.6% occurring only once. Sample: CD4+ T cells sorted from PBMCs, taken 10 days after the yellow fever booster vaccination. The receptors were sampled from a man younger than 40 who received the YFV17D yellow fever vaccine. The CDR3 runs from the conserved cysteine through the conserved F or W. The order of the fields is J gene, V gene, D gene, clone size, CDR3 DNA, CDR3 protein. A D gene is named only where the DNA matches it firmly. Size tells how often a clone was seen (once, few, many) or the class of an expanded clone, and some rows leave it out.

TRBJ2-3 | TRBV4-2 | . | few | TGTGCCAGCAGTCAACAGGGCCCGAGCACAGATACGCAGTATTTT | CASSQQGPSTDTQYF
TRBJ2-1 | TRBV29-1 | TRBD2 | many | TGCAGCGCTTTGTCTAGCGGGTACAATGAGCAGTTCTTC | CSALSSGYNEQFF
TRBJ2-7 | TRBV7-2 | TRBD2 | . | TGTGCCAGCAGCCTAGGCTGGGAGGGCTCCTACGAGCAGTACTTC | CASSLGWEGSYEQYF
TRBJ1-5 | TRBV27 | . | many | TGTGCCAGCAGTTTAGAGGGTTATAGCAATCAGCCCCAGCATTTT | CASSLEGYSNQPQHF
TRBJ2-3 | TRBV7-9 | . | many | TGTGCCAGCAGCTTCCACCTAAAGGCAGATACGCAGTATTTT | CASSFHLKADTQYF
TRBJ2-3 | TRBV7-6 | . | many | TGTGCCAGCAGCTTAGTGCTCGGGGCAGATACGCAGTATTTT | CASSLVLGADTQYF
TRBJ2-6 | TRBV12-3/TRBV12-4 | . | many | TGTGCCAGCAGTTTCTCCGGCTCTGGGGCCAACGTCCTGACTTTC | CASSFSGSGANVLTF
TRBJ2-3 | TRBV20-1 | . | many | TGCAGTGCTAGAGACAGGGCTACAGATACGCAGTATTTT | CSARDRATDTQYF
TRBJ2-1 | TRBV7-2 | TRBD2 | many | TGTGCCAGCAGCTTTCTAGCGGGAGAGCTCTACAATGAGCAGTTCTTC | CASSFLAGELYNEQFF
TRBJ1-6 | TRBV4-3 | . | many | TGCGCCAGCAGCCAAGATTGGGGGCCCTCCTTCCACAATAATTCACCCCTCCACTTT | CASSQDWGPSFHNNSPLHF
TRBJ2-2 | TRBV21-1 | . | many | TGTGCCCCCACAAAAGGGAAGGAAGGGTTCGGCACCGGGGAGCTGTTTTTT | CAPTKGKEGFGTGELFF
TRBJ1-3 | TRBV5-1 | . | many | TGCGCCAGCAGCTTGGCCGGCATCCCTGGAAACACCATATATTTT | CASSLAGIPGNTIYF
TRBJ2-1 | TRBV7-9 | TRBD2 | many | TGTGCCAGCAGCAGCACCGGGACTAGCCTCTACAATGAGCAGTTCTTC | CASSSTGTSLYNEQFF
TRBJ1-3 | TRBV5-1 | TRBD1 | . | TGCGCCAGCAGCTACCGAGGGGACAGCCACTCTGGAAACACCATATATTTT | CASSYRGDSHSGNTIYF
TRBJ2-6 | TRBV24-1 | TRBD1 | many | TGTGCCACCAGTGAGGGCGGACAGGGAACTGGGGCCAACGTCCTGACTTTC | CATSEGGQGTGANVLTF
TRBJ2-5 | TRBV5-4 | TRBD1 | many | TGTGCCAGCAGCTATCAACTCGGGACAGCCCAAGAGACCCAGTACTTC | CASSYQLGTAQETQYF
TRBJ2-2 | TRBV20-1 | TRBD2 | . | TGCAGTGCCAAGCGGGGGATCACCGGGGAGCTGTTTTTT | CSAKRGITGELFF
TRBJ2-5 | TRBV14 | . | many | TGTGCCAGCAGCCTTTGGACTGCGAACGTCCAGTACTTC | CASSLWTANVQYF
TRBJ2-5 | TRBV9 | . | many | TGTGCCAGCATGCGGGCGGCGGGAGAGACCCAGTACTTC | CASMRAAGETQYF
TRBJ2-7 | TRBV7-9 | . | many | TGTGCCAGCAGCTTAAAGGGGCAGGCCTACGAGCAGTACTTC | CASSLKGQAYEQYF
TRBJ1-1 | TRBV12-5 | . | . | TGTGCTAGTGCCCTGGGGGTTGCGAACACTGAAGCTTTCTTT | CASALGVANTEAFF
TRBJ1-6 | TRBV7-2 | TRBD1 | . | TGTGCCAGCAGCCCGGGACAGCCAGGGGCTAATTCACCCCTCCACTTT | CASSPGQPGANSPLHF
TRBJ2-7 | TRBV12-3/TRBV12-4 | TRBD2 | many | TGTGCCAGCAGTCCTACGCGGGAGCCTTTTGAGCAGTACTTC | CASSPTREPFEQYF
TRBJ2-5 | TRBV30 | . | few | TGTGCCTGGACGCATCAGGGGTGGGCCCAGTACTTC | CAWTHQGWAQYF
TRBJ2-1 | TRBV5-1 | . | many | TGCGCCAGCAGCTTGCAGGGTCCCAATGAGCAGTTCTTC | CASSLQGPNEQFF
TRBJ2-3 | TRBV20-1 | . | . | TGCAGTGCTAGAGGCCGAAAATCCGCAGATACGCAGTATTTT | CSARGRKSADTQYF
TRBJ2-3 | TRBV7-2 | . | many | TGTGCCAGCAGCCTCGGAGGGAGGACAGATACGCAGTATTTT | CASSLGGRTDTQYF
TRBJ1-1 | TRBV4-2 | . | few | TGTGCCAGCAGCCCGGGAGTGGTGGCCAGGAAAAGGACTGAAGCTTTCTTT | CASSPGVVARKRTEAFF
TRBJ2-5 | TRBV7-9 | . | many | TGTGCCAGCACCCCTCAACCACAAGAGACCCAGTACTTC | CASTPQPQETQYF
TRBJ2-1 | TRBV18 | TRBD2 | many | TGTGCCAGCTCAGCTTTTCTAGCGGGGAAGTACAATGAGCAGTTCTTC | CASSAFLAGKYNEQFF
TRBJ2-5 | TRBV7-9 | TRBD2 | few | TGTGCCAGCAGCTTTCGGGGAGGGGAAGAGACCCAGTACTTC | CASSFRGGEETQYF
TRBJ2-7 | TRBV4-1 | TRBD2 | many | TGCGCCAGCAGCCAAGATAGCGGGAGCTCCTACGAGCAGTACTTC | CASSQDSGSSYEQYF
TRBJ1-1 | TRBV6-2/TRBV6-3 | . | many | TGTGCCAGCAGTTACGGAACACAGAACACTGAAGCTTTCTTT | CASSYGTQNTEAFF
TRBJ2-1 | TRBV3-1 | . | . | TGTGCCAGCAGACGCTTAGCCGATGAGCAGTTCTTC | CASRRLADEQFF
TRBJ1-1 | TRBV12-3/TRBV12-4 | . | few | TGTGCCAGCAGTTCTACAGGGTCGAAGACTGAAGCTTTCTTT | CASSSTGSKTEAFF
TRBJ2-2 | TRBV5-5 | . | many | TGTGCCAGCAGCTTAACCGGGTCCCTCATTCAGGGGGAGCTGTTTTTT | CASSLTGSLIQGELFF
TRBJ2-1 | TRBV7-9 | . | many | TGTGCCAGCAGCTCCGCAGGCCTAGCTGGATACAATGAGCAGTTCTTC | CASSSAGLAGYNEQFF
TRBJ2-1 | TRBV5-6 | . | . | TGTGCCAGCAGCACTTACGATGAGCAGTTCTTC | CASSTYDEQFF
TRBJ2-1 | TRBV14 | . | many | TGTGCCAGCAGCCGAATGCGGGACAGCTGGTTGATCGATGAGCAGTTCTTC | CASSRMRDSWLIDEQFF
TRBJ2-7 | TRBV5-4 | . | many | TGTGCCAGCAGTTTATTTACGGGGGCATACGAGCAGTACTTC | CASSLFTGAYEQYF
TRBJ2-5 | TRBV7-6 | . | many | TGTGCCAGCAGCTTAGCGGGACGGGAAGAGACCCAGTACTTC | CASSLAGREETQYF
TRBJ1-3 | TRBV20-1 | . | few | TGCAGTGCTAGCGGGGGGGTTGGAAACACCATATATTTT | CSASGGVGNTIYF
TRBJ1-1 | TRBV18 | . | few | TGTGCCAGCTCACCCAGGGGCTCAGGGTCGGTGAACACTGAAGCTTTCTTT | CASSPRGSGSVNTEAFF
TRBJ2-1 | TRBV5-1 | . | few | TGCGCCAGCAGCTTAGGGGAAGGGGAGCAGTTCTTC | CASSLGEGEQFF
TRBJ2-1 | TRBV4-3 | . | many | TGCGCCAGCAGCCAAGAGTACAGCTTCTCCTACAATGAGCAGTTCTTC | CASSQEYSFSYNEQFF
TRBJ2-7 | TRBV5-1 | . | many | TGCGCCAGCAGCCTTCAAGGACATGACTACGAGCAGTACTTC | CASSLQGHDYEQYF